This T cell receptor beta chain emerged from a study of T cells expressing NK-cell markers (dated by TCRdb to about 2020). In the study overall: TCR beta-chain repertoires were profiled in sorted CD3+CD56+NKG2C+, CD3+CD56+NKG2C- and CD3+CD56-NKG2C+ T-cell subsets from roughly eight donors. Seven of the eight sequenced donors were HCMV-seropositive and one was HCMV-seronegative. The eight sequenced donors were randomly selected healthy volunteers, three men and five women. Illumina HiSeq 2000/2500, MiSeq or NextSeq was used to sequence libraries as 2 x 150 bp reads.

Worth noting for this clonotype: The antigen it binds to is not known.

Sequencer: Illumina HiSeq 2000. TCR beta cDNA libraries were made by 5'RACE template switching that added a universal primer site and unique molecular identifiers. cDNA synthesis was primed from the TCR beta constant segment, followed by two successive PCR amplification steps. The authors' analysis ran thus. MIGEC was used to demultiplex reads and group the reads by UMI, and MiTCR was used to assemble and quantify clonotypes. Only TCR cDNA sequences supported by at least two reads were kept to exclude erroneous sequences. The tcR package was used for downstream repertoire analysis, and clonotypes were matched between fractions using CDR3 nucleotide sequence together with V segment. VDJmatch was used to annotate antigen specificity against VDJdb, with one amino acid substitution allowed in CDR3. TCRdb reprocessed the reads, reporting each CDR3 protein sequence once and no DNA. The V and J calls and clone size come from TCRdb's table, not from the authors' own analysis. The table of this sample itemizes 160,000 or so distinct CDR3 sequences. The ten largest clones represent under 20% of the sample.

A commercial ELISA kit detecting HCMV-specific IgG in serum was used to determine HCMV serostatus. Peripheral blood mononuclear cells were isolated from blood by Ficoll density gradient centrifugation. Counted from cysteine to phenylalanine, this CDR3 has 15 amino acids. A DNA sequence was not provided. From a lookup of the germline V gene (reference sequence), CDR1 and CDR2 are DFQATT and SNEGSKA. Overall study results and their limits: Those dominant clonotypes were again the most abundant among CD3+CD56-NKG2C+ cells in a handful of donors, at roughly 25-60.1%. In five to seven donors, the dominant CD3+CD56+NKG2C+ clonotypes were among the top 10 CD8+ clonotypes and accounted for roughly 1.0-8% of CD8+ T cells. Whether the expanded NKG2C-expressing T cell clones were specific for HCMV antigens was left unclear.

The source of this sequence is a woman aged 18-70 years in good health. The sequence joins TRBV20-1 to TRBJ2-1; TCRdb indicates TRBD1, and absent DNA this call remains unverified. The sequenced sample consisted of blood T cells: a sorted CD56 or NKG2C T cell subset, CD4+ or CD8+ T cells, or bulk PBMC T cells (not recorded which). CDR3 sequence: CSARVPEGQYNEQFF.